This record covers a single TCR beta chain. The antigen is undetermined. The data originate from a study of T cells in localized non-small cell lung cancer. The study's findings and limits: The study linked higher blood T cell density to longer overall survival. When the top 100 tumor clones were examined, a median approximately 60 of them also appeared in the adjacent lung, which was paired and uninvolved. Without multi-region sequencing, intratumor heterogeneity could not be excluded. The study found T cell clonality highest in uninvolved adjacent lung, above tumor.

The CDR3 totals 13 residues. The germline V and J ends were trimmed by 7 bases and 3 bases, with 16 bases remaining between them. Germline V gene sequence: CDR1 SQVTM, CDR2 ANQGSEA. Libraries were prepared by immunoSEQ multiplex PCR; TCRdb keeps only in-frame clonotypes and omits some of them. The sample has around 31,000 clones, 90% to 95% seen once. The receptor comes from a woman aged 40 to 75 with stage I lung adenocarcinoma. This sample comprised peripheral blood, obtained before any cancer treatment. The chain links TRBV29-1 to TRBJ2-7; D could derive from TRBD1 or TRBD2 (6 bases each). In DNA, the CDR3 is TGCAGCGCCGCGTTTGGGGGGCGCTACGAGCAGTACTTC. Its protein is CSAAFGGRYEQYF.